A selection of T cell receptor beta chains follows, all from one sample in a study of blood T cell repertoires in COVID-19. Libraries were prepared by immunoSEQ multiplex PCR; TCRdb keeps only in-frame clonotypes and omits some of them. This table has over 65,000 clones, around 90% appearing once. Material for sequencing was peripheral blood. Receptors were obtained from a man aged 50 or older with active COVID-19. Each CDR3 is given with its conserved first and last residue. D genes are given only for firm matches. Clone sizes are given selectively: once, few, many, or a class where the clone is expanded.

.	.	TRBJ2-5	TRBV7-2	TGTGCCAGCAGCTTAGCCATTCGGGAGACCCAGTACTTC	CASSLAIRETQYF
.	.	TRBJ1-1	TRBV28	TGTGCCAGCAGGCAGAGCAGGGTTTTGAACACTGAAGCTTTCTTT	CASRQSRVLNTEAFF
.	.	TRBJ2-7	TRBV7-9	TGTGCCAGCAGCTTGGGGTTAGATTCGGGGGAGTTATTGCTCGAGCAGTACTTC	CASSLGLDSGELLLEQYF
.	TRBD1	TRBJ2-4	TRBV27	TGTGCCAGCCCGAGACCGGACAGGGGATACATTCAGTACTTC	CASPRPDRGYIQYF
.	.	TRBJ2-5	TRBV5-1	TGCGCCAGCAGCCAGTCATGGGAGAGGCACCAAGAGACCCAGTACTTC	CASSQSWERHQETQYF
.	.	TRBJ2-1	TRBV29-1	TGCAGCGTCGTACTAGCTTCGCATGAGCAGTTCTTC	CSVVLASHEQFF
few	.	TRBJ1-5	TRBV11-2	TGTGCCAGCAGCTTAGACAGAAATCAGCCCCAGCATTTT	CASSLDRNQPQHF
.	.	TRBJ2-2	TRBV5-1	TGCGCCAGCAGCTGGGCGGAGGGCGGTACTGCCGTCAGAGGGCTTAACGGGGAGCTGTTTTTT	CASSWAEGGTAVRGLNGELFF
.	.	TRBJ2-5	TRBV12-3/TRBV12-4	TGTGCCAGCAGTTATAGGGGATTGGAGACCCAGTACTTC	CASSYRGLETQYF
.	.	TRBJ1-2	TRBV12-3/TRBV12-4	TGTGCCAGCAGTTTCCCCGGGGTAGGTGGCTACACCTTC	CASSFPGVGGYTF
.	.	TRBJ2-6	TRBV5-6	TGTGCCAGCAGCCTAGGGGCCAACGTCCTGACTTTC	CASSLGANVLTF
.	TRBD1	TRBJ1-1	TRBV29-1	TGCAGCGACCAGGGACAGGGGGTTTTAGGGTCTTTCTTT	CSDQGQGVLGSFF
.	.	TRBJ2-7	TRBV7-9	TGTGCCAGCAGCTCCCCGACTGTCTCCTACGAGCAGTACTTC	CASSSPTVSYEQYF
few	.	TRBJ1-5	TRBV5-1	TGCGCCAGCAGCCCCCGGGGGGCCTATCAGCCCCAGCATTTT	CASSPRGAYQPQHF
few	.	TRBJ2-7	TRBV5-4	TGTGCCAGCAGCTTGTCAGGGATCGTAGCCTACGAGCAGTACTTC	CASSLSGIVAYEQYF
.	.	TRBJ2-3	TRBV4-3	TGCGCCAGCAGCCAAGACACAGGAGGGCACAGATATACGCAGTATTTT	CASSQDTGGHRYTQYF
few	TRBD1	TRBJ2-7	TRBV7-9	TGTGCCAGCAGCCAGGGACAGGGTGGCTACGAGCAGTACTTC	CASSQGQGGYEQYF
.	.	TRBJ1-3	TRBV28	TGTGCCAGCAGTTTAGCGCTCTCTGGAAACACCATATATTTT	CASSLALSGNTIYF
.	TRBD1	TRBJ2-7	TRBV28	TGTGCCAGCAGTTCCGGGAGGGACAGGGGGAGCTCCTACGAGCAGTACTTC	CASSSGRDRGSSYEQYF
once	.	TRBJ1-5	TRBV28	TGTGCCAGCAGTCCCATCGGGGGTGGCAATCAGCCCCAGCATTTT	CASSPIGGGNQPQHF
.	TRBD2	TRBJ2-1	TRBV6-7	TGTGCCAGCACGCTTCCGGGACTACTTTTAAATGAGCAGTTCTTC	CASTLPGLLLNEQFF
once	TRBD2	TRBJ2-1	TRBV14	TGTGCCAGCAGCCTCCCCCCGGGACTACGGAATGAGCAGTTCTTC	CASSLPPGLRNEQFF
.	.	TRBJ1-2	TRBV2	TGTGCCAGCAGGCAGAACCAGGGATCTGTCTATGGCTACACCTTC	CASRQNQGSVYGYTF
.	.	TRBJ2-3	TRBV6-4	TGTGCCAGCAGTCAGGGTCAGAACACAGATACGCAGTATTTT	CASSQGQNTDTQYF
.	.	TRBJ2-5	TRBV5-1	TGCGCCAGCAGCCCTGGACAGCCTTGGGAGACCCAGTACTTC	CASSPGQPWETQYF
.	TRBD1	TRBJ2-7	TRBV9	TGTGCCAGCAGCGAATCCGGGACAGGGTCCTACGAGCAGTACTTC	CASSESGTGSYEQYF
.	.	TRBJ1-5	TRBV9	TGTGCCAGCAGCGTAGGTCAAAATCAGCCCCAGCATTTT	CASSVGQNQPQHF
.	TRBD1	TRBJ1-5	TRBV2	TGTGCCAGCATCCGAGACAGGGCTGGGGGTCAGCCCCAGCATTTT	CASIRDRAGGQPQHF
.	TRBD1	TRBJ2-7	TRBV7-6	TGTGCCAGCAGCTTAGCGGGACAGGGTCTGGGGGAGCAGTACTTC	CASSLAGQGLGEQYF
.	.	TRBJ1-2	TRBV11-3	TGTGCCAGCAGCTTAGAGGGGCGTGGGTTCACGCGGTTTAACGGCTACACCTTC	CASSLEGRGFTRFNGYTF
few	.	TRBJ2-7	TRBV12-3/TRBV12-4	TGTGCCAGCAGCCATAGCGGTTCCTACGAGCAGTACTTC	CASSHSGSYEQYF
.	.	TRBJ1-4	TRBV3-1/TRBV3-2	TGTGCCAGCAGCTTTAGTAATGAAAAACTGTTTTTT	CASSFSNEKLFF
.	.	TRBJ2-1	TRBV29-1	TGCAGTTCTCAAGGCGGGACAGAACTCAATGAGCAGTTCTTC	CSSQGGTELNEQFF
once	.	TRBJ1-4	TRBV14	TGTGCCAGCGGACAGTGGAATGAAAAACTGTTTTTT	CASGQWNEKLFF
.	.	TRBJ2-2	TRBV27	TGTGCCAGCAGTACGAGAACCGGGGAGCTGTTTTTT	CASSTRTGELFF
.	.	TRBJ2-2	TRBV6-4	TGTGCCAGCAGTGACTTCTCGCGCGGCGGGGAGCTGTTTTTT	CASSDFSRGGELFF
.	TRBD2	TRBJ2-7	TRBV25-1	TGTGCCAGCAGCCACCTTGGGAGCGGGAAACTCCACGAGCAGTACTTC	CASSHLGSGKLHEQYF
.	TRBD1	TRBJ2-5	TRBV5-1	TGCGCCAGCAGCTGGACAGGAAGGGAGACCCAGTACTTC	CASSWTGRETQYF
.	TRBD1	TRBJ1-2	TRBV5-4	TGTGCCAGCAGCCTCGGACAGGGGGCGGACTATGGCTACACCTTC	CASSLGQGADYGYTF
.	.	TRBJ1-4	TRBV29-1	TGCAGCGTTGATGTGGACAGCACTAATGAAAAACTGTTTTTT	CSVDVDSTNEKLFF
.	TRBD1	TRBJ1-2	TRBV28	TGTGCCAGCAGTGAAGGACAGGGGAACTATGGCTACACCTTC	CASSEGQGNYGYTF
.	TRBD2	TRBJ2-2	TRBV5-6	TGTGCCAGCAGCTTGTGGGGACTAGCAAGCCCCGGGGAGCTGTTTTTT	CASSLWGLASPGELFF
.	TRBD2	TRBJ2-7	TRBV6-5	TGTGCCAGCAGTCGCGGGAGCCTCGGCGAGCAGTACTTC	CASSRGSLGEQYF
.	.	TRBJ2-3	TRBV5-4	TGTGCCAGCAGCCAGCAGGGGATTGGCACAGATACGCAGTATTTT	CASSQQGIGTDTQYF
.	TRBD1	TRBJ2-7	TRBV5-1	TGCGCCAGCAGCTCGACAGGGGGTTACGAGCAGTACTTC	CASSSTGGYEQYF
.	TRBD2	TRBJ2-1	TRBV5-4	TGTGCCAGCAGCGAGTCGGCGGGGGGGAATGAGCAGTTCTTC	CASSESAGGNEQFF
.	TRBD2	TRBJ2-3	TRBV29-1	TGCAGCGCCCTGACTAGCGCTGATACGCAGTATTTT	CSALTSADTQYF
.	TRBD2	TRBJ2-3	TRBV15	TGTGCCACCAGCAGAACAACTAGCGGGAGCCGGGATACGCAGTATTTT	CATSRTTSGSRDTQYF
.	TRBD1	TRBJ1-1	TRBV2	TGTGCCAGCACTCAGGGGGAAGGCACTGAAGCTTTCTTT	CASTQGEGTEAFF
.	.	TRBJ1-5	TRBV4-1	TGCGCCAGCAGCCAGGGGGGGGCTCCGGGGCAGCCCCAGCATTTT	CASSQGGAPGQPQHF
.	.	TRBJ1-4	TRBV5-6	TGTGCCAGCAGCCCCGGAGGGTGGGGTGAAAAACTGTTTTTT	CASSPGGWGEKLFF
.	TRBD1	TRBJ2-7	TRBV5-4	TGTGCCAGCAGCTCCCGGGACAGGGCACACGAGCAGTACTTC	CASSSRDRAHEQYF
.	TRBD1	TRBJ1-4	TRBV5-6	TGTGCCAGCAGCAACCGGGACAGGGGGCGAGCTAATGAAAAACTGTTTTTT	CASSNRDRGRANEKLFF